Sequencing of this T cell receptor beta chain was carried out in a study of radiation and T cells in renal cell carcinoma. Whole-study results and caveats: Dominant CDR3 motifs occupied more repertoire in irradiated than control tumors. Irradiated tumors had higher TCR clonality than control tumors.

On this clone itself: Its antigen is not known.

The treatment is: treatment-naive control, cytoreductive nephrectomy. The patient's renal cell carcinoma had clear cell pathology. Control tumors came from a few females and 11 males, aged about 35 to 82. The table came from immunoSEQ multiplex PCR; TCRdb's copy has only in-frame clones and leaves some out. The sample holds around 26,000 clones, roughly 60% seen once. The CDR3 loop spans 16 amino acids. The V gene end was trimmed by 4 bases and the J gene end by 3 bases; junction bases not matched to a gene: 9. The germline CDR1 and CDR2 sequences are SGHDT and YYEEEE. The receptor's source is a man in his forties with renal cell carcinoma. Sequencing used tumor tissue, obtained from a patient whose treatment was nephrectomy without radiotherapy. The chain is built from TRBV5-6 and TRBJ2-1, with 8 bases lining up with TRBD2. CDR3 region: CASSRSLAGFYNEQFF. The DNA of the CDR3 is TGTGCCAGCAGCAGAAGTCTAGCGGGCTTCTACAATGAGCAGTTCTTC.